The present TCR beta chain was sequenced within a study of T cells in Graves' hyperthyroidism and ophthalmopathy. Pregnant or lactating patients were excluded, as were those with uncontrolled infection or other autoimmune disease. Overall study results and limits: Blood also held most thyroid clonotypes expanded beyond 0.001.

This clonotype was seen ten or more times. Its antigen is still unknown. The investigators amplified TCR beta CDR3 regions from RNA transcripts. First-round RT-PCR with HTBI primers amplified the TCR CDR3 region. Each CDR3 protein gets one entry after TCRdb re-called the multiplex PCR reads with MiXCR. The table has fewer than 350,000 distinct CDR3 sequences, around 20% seen once. V lost 1 base and J lost 6, with 6 bases in between. The CDR3 consists of 12 residues. The germline CDR1 and CDR2 sequences are SGHVS and FQNEAQ. Sequenced: blood. The source is a man aged 50 to 60 with Graves' ophthalmopathy. V is TRBV7-8 and J is TRBJ1-1; no clear D. The CDR3 here is CASSLGHPEAFF. As DNA, the CDR3 is TGTGCCAGCAGCTTAGGACACCCTGAAGCTTTCTTT. Based on the CDR3 plus reference TRBV7-8 and TRBJ1-1, the full variable domain is GAGVSQSPRYKVAKRGQDVALRCDPISGHVSLFWYQQALGQGPEFLTYFQNEAQLDKSGLPSDRFFAERPEGSVSTLKIQRTQQEDSAVYLCASSLGHPEAFFGQGTRLTVV.